This entry is about one TCR beta chain. Its binding antigen is unknown. No qualities accompany the bases; no much larger clone lies one base away. Only healthy Caucasian donors were included. Spanning cysteine to phenylalanine, the CDR3 consists of 15 amino acids. Left in the record is the CDR3 DNA by itself, 45 bases read in frame from the first base. Library prep was done by 5' RACE. The sequencer listed for this sample is Illumina HiSeq 2000. Template switching introduced a universal primer binding site; the final cDNA contained a unique molecular identifier, enabling accurate counting of TCR cDNA molecules. Specific primers in the conserved constant-segment region were used to synthesize first-strand cDNA for the TCR alpha and beta chains. To control for contamination, each cDNA library was double barcoded with a SMART-Mk sample barcode plus Illumina barcodes. Two successive PCR steps introduced TruSeq adapter sequences along with Illumina sample barcodes. The Illumina HiSeq platform was used with custom primers to sequence TCR alpha and beta cDNA libraries. The original pipeline was this. MiGEC processed the raw reads to extract unique molecular identifiers, while MiXCR was used to determine the CDR3 positions. Recombination models were inferred per individual with the repgenHMM and IGoR tools using an EM algorithm. Shared clonotypes were analyzed with the tcR package in R, and sharing was normalized by the product of cloneset sizes. To study raw recombination free of thymic and clonal selection effects, out-of-frame nonproductive sequences were analyzed. TCRdb passed the public sequencing reads through fastp at Q25 and MiXCR, retaining productive beta sequences. All rows with the same CDR3 protein become a single entry with the most common DNA and genes. Clone size and V and J calls follow TCRdb, not the original study. The table for this sample lists about 1.7 million distinct CDR3 sequences; under 35% of them were counted only once. The top ten constitute around 0.3% of the sample.

This entry is derived from a study of identical twins (TCRdb year 2016). Regarding the complete study: TCR alpha and beta repertoires from monozygotic twins, unrelated adults of various ages and cord blood were deep-sequenced to test whether fetal clonotypes persist. Replicate twin experiments were performed at different times using different library preparation protocols to rule out contamination. The full study reports these points: Abundant cord blood beta clonotypes had fewer insertions, young adult naive repertoires showed a similar but weaker trend, and memory repertoires showed no such trend. Compared with coincidental sharing between unrelated individuals, out-of-frame TCR alpha sequences shared between twins showed an excess of sequences with low generation probability. In beta out-of-frame sequences, excess twin sharing was weaker, because having fewer shared sequences lowered the signal-to-noise ratio. Because the same donors could not be followed over many years, the conclusions depended on cross-sectional statistical analysis. In monozygotic twins, recombination models systematically underestimated out-of-frame TCR alpha sharing, but the models matched the sharing seen between unrelated individuals. Zero-insertion analyses could be partly confounded by invariant T cells such as MAIT and iNKT, though diverse VJ usage argued against such confounding for most clonotypes.

This sequence was found in a newborn girl in good health. The rearranged segments are TRBV21-1 and TRBJ2-4; the D call TRBD2 from the table was never checked on the DNA. The J call may be mistaken, given a closer DNA end match to TRBJ2-7. TRBV21-1 has pseudogene status. Sequenced material: cord blood. CDR3 sequence: CASSKASGKYYEQYF. The base sequence is TGTGCCAGCAGCAAGGCTAGCGGGAAGTACTACGAGCAGTACTTC.